This record covers a single TCR beta chain. What it recognizes is unknown. TCRdb's copy holds only in-frame clones and misses some; the assay was immunoSEQ multiplex PCR. The sample lists about 85,000 clones, roughly 89% occurring once. This sample stems from a study of T cell responses to AZD1222 COVID-19 vaccine. As for the study in general: Combined were second doses at about 4 or about 12 weeks. Study findings and constraints: In the spike-specific TCR repertoire, nearly half reportedly target unmutated variant regions. Dominant CD4 TCR responses targeted spike regions 160-218 and 743-854. Only a handful of AZD1222 recipients, about six in all, had baseline seropositivity.

This CDR3 contains 13 residues. Trimming left V 5 bases short and J 6 bases short, with 14 bases between. Germline lookup yields CDR1 MNHEY and CDR2 SVGAGI. The receptor was derived from an adult in good health. The material was peripheral blood, obtained on day 0 of AZD1222 vaccination. The chain uses TRBV6-5 and TRBJ2-7; D not resolved. The CDR3 is CASSREPGSEQYF. As DNA, the CDR3 is TGTGCCAGCAGTCGAGAACCCGGTTCCGAGCAGTACTTC.